This TCR beta chain was sequenced during a study of shared clonotypes between healthy human individuals. Regarding the study as a whole: The diversity represented, both genetic and in exposure history, was limited by few donors. Naive CD4 clonotype sharing across several donors was 4% to 5%.

Germline assignment: CDR1 MDHEN and CDR2 SYDVKM. With 3 bases removed from V and 2 bases from J, the gap between germline ends came to 11 bases. This CDR3 has 14 residues. CD45RO negativity and positive selection for CCR7 defined naive CD8 cells, a population that excluded terminally differentiated effector memory CD45RA+ cells. For each subset, genomic DNA was distributed in equal portions over several immunoSEQ plates. TCRdb's copy holds only in-frame clones and misses some; the assay was immunoSEQ multiplex PCR. The repertoire holds roughly 2 million clones, with less than 95% as singletons. A remark on this clone: Antigen unknown.

The sample taken for sequencing was naive CD8+ T cells sorted from blood. This TCR came from a man aged 18 to 30 in good health. The V gene is TRBV28, the J gene TRBJ2-7; either TRBD1 or TRBD2 may fit D (5 bases each). The CDR3 here is CASSFGTVTYEQYF. The CDR3 DNA is TGTGCCAGCAGTTTCGGGACGGTAACCTACGAGCAGTACTTC.